The next 19 T cell receptor beta chains were all read from a single sample in a study of shared clonotypes between healthy human individuals. Sequencing was performed with immunoSEQ multiplex PCR; in TCRdb, only in-frame clones are kept and a portion is missing. This table has around 1.4 million clones, 98% appearing once. Sample: naive CD4+ T cells sorted from blood. The subset: CD45RA+ positively selected. The receptors shown here come from a man aged 30 to 45 in good health.

This chain links TRBV29-1 with TRBJ2-4; no reliable D call. CDR3 size: 12 residues. V lost 2 bases to trimming and J lost 8 bases, with 10 bases between them. Per germline, CDR1 SQVTM and CDR2 ANQGSEA. CDR3 bases: TGCAGCGTTGAAAGTCCTGTGGACATTCAGTACTTC. It translates to CSVESPVDIQYF. Variable domain in full (rest from reference TRBV29-1 and TRBJ2-4): SAVISQKPSRDICQRGTSLTIQCQVDSQVTMMFWYRQQPGQSLTLIATANQGSEATYESGFVIDKFPISRPNLTFSTLTVSNMSPEDSSIYLCSVESPVDIQYFGAGTRLSVL.

As concerns this clone: In the same sample, other DNA sequences code for this CDR3. The chain recombines TRBV29-1 with TRBJ1-1; 7 bases agree with TRBD1. Trimming at V came to 6 bases and at J to 0 bases, leaving 1 base not matched to a gene. CDR1 and CDR2 from the germline V gene are SQVTM and ANQGSEA. The CDR3 spans 12 residues. Here the CDR3 reads CSVGQLNTEAFF. DNA for the CDR3: TGCAGCGTGGGACAGCTGAACACTGAAGCTTTCTTT.

The J gene is TRBJ1-2, the V gene TRBV7-2; D uncertain. Germline lookup yields CDR1 SGHTA and CDR2 FQGNSA. CDR3 length equals 15 residues. Trimming took off 5 bases at V and 4 bases at J, with 17 bases between the two ends. CDR3 region: CASSHPANRSYGYTF. Here the CDR3 DNA reads TGTGCCAGCAGCCACCCCGCCAATAGGAGCTATGGCTACACCTTC.

This clone has only one observation. V and J are TRBV6-1 and TRBJ2-1; D is unresolved. The CDR3 has 15 amino acids. From germline, CDR1 is MNHNS and CDR2 SASEGT. V was pared by 8 bases and J by 5 bases, with 19 bases between. CDR3 nucleotide sequence: TGTGCCAGCGAGCCGAGCCTCAATCGGGACAATGAGCAGTTCTTC. It codes for CASEPSLNRDNEQFF.

V and J are TRBV10-1 and TRBJ2-1; D may be TRBD2 (5 bases). The germline CDR1 and CDR2 sequences are WNHNN and SYGVQD (reference sequence). The CDR3 sequence is 11 residues long. V shed 3 bases and J shed 12 bases, with 9 bases lying between them. The DNA of the CDR3 is TGCGCCAGCAGTGACGGGGTTGGGCAGTTCTTC. This gives the protein CASSDGVGQFF.

The V and J genes are TRBV5-8 and TRBJ2-2; possible D gene TRBD2, 6 bases. Germline CDR1 reads SGHTS; CDR2 reads YDEGEE. Trimming stripped 3 bases from V and 4 bases from J, with 19 bases between. The CDR3 extends over 17 amino acids. The CDR3 region has the DNA TGTGCCAGCAGCTCCCGTAGCGGACCTACTGTCACCGGGGAGCTGTTTTTT. Translation gives CASSSRSGPTVTGELFF.

V gene TRBV10-3 combines with J gene TRBJ2-3; the match to TRBD2 covers 14 bases. The CDR3 runs 17 residues. V lost 6 bases, J lost 5 bases, and 10 bases stayed unmatched. Germline lookup yields CDR1 ENHRY and CDR2 SYGVKD. CDR3 sequence reads: CAISLSTSGRARDTQYF. CDR3 bases: TGTGCCATCAGCCTTTCGACTAGCGGGAGGGCCCGAGATACGCAGTATTTT.

This chain connects TRBV19 to TRBJ1-5; D possibly corresponds to TRBD1 (6 bases). The V end lost 4 bases, the J end lost 4 bases, and 17 bases lay between the germline ends. The CDR3 sequence is 16 residues long. CDR1 and CDR2 (germline): LNHDA, SQIVND (reference sequence). CDR3 sequence reads: CASSTRSGQRNQPQHF. CDR3 bases: TGTGCCAGTAGTACCCGGTCGGGACAACGAAATCAGCCCCAGCATTTT.

The chain employs TRBV5-1 and TRBJ2-7, with unresolved D. The CDR3 is 13 amino acids. V was cut by 1 base and J by 4 bases, with 9 bases left in between. Germline values: CDR1 SGHRS, CDR2 YFSETQ. CDR3 coding DNA: TGCGCCAGCAGCTTGACCCCCAGTTACGAGCAGTACTTC. It yields the protein CASSLTPSYEQYF.

The V call is TRBV4-1, the J call TRBJ1-5, with D possibly being TRBD1 (5 bases). Deletions cut 1 base from V and 7 bases from J, with 11 bases between. CDR3 length equals 14 residues. CDR1 and CDR2 (germline): MGHRA, YSYEKL. The CDR3 DNA sequence: TGCGCCAGCAGCCAAGCCCAGGGACGACAGCCCCAGCATTTT. Translating it yields CASSQAQGRQPQHF.

The chain links TRBV5-6 to TRBJ1-2, with TRBD1 as a possible D gene (6 bases). CDR3 size: 14 residues. The germline V gene has CDR1 SGHDT and CDR2 YYEEEE. The V end lost 4 bases, the J end lost 10 bases, and 20 bases lay between the germline ends. The CDR3 DNA sequence: TGTGCCAGCAGCCCCCCCGGGACAAACCTTCCCTACACCTTC. It codes for CASSPPGTNLPYTF.

With regard to this clone: This CDR3 is also generated by other DNA sequences in the sample. The gene calls are TRBV7-2 and TRBJ1-2; no clear D gene. The ends were cut back, 2 bases at V and 5 bases at J, with 9 bases in the middle. The germline V gene has CDR1 SGHTA and CDR2 FQGNSA. The CDR3 runs to 13 residues. In DNA, the CDR3 is TGTGCCAGCAGCTTATCCGGGAGTTATGGCTACACCTTC. It codes for CASSLSGSYGYTF.

The J gene is TRBJ2-7, the V gene TRBV2; no definite D call. Germline-derived CDR1 and CDR2 are SNHLY and FYNNEI. Trimming removed 6 bases at V and 0 bases at J, with 9 bases between. The CDR3 contains 13 residues. The CDR3 loop is CASRERPSYEQYF. The DNA for the CDR3 is TGTGCCAGCAGGGAACGGCCCTCCTACGAGCAGTACTTC.

The chain joins TRBV4-3 to TRBJ1-2; D is unresolved. CDR3 length: 15 residues. Germline CDR1 reads LGHNA; CDR2 reads YSLEER. V was shortened by 4 bases and J by 0 bases, with 12 bases between the two germline ends. The DNA for the CDR3 is TGCGCCAGCAGCCCGGCCGGGTCCCCTAACTATGGCTACACCTTC. Residues: CASSPAGSPNYGYTF.

This chain joins TRBV15 and TRBJ2-3, with D perhaps given as TRBD1 or TRBD2 (6 bases each). V lost 0 bases and J 4 bases, leaving 11 bases between the germline ends. Germline CDR1 reads LNHNV; CDR2 reads YYDKDF (reference sequence). The CDR3 sequence is 15 residues long. CDR3 region: CATSREPGASDTQYF. The CDR3 nucleotides are TGTGCCACCAGCAGAGAACCGGGGGCCTCAGATACGCAGTATTTT. Variable domain in full (rest from reference TRBV15 and TRBJ2-3): DAMVIQNPRYQVTQFGKPVTLSCSQTLNHNVMYWYQQKSSQAPKLLFHYYDKDFNNEADTPDNFQSRRPNTSFCFLDIRSPGLGDTAMYLCATSREPGASDTQYFGPGTRLTVL.

This chain uses TRBV18 with TRBJ2-1; 8 bases are a match to TRBD1. The germline V gene has CDR1 KGHSH and CDR2 LQKENI. The CDR3 is 14 residues long. J was trimmed by 5 bases and V by 6 bases; bases with no gene match: 6. CDR3 bases: TGTGCCAGCTCCCCCAAGACAGGGGACAATGAGCAGTTCTTC. Protein sequence: CASSPKTGDNEQFF.

The genes are TRBV11-2 and TRBJ2-7; 10 bases align to TRBD2. CDR1 and CDR2 from the germline V gene are SGHAT and FQNNGV. This CDR3 spans 15 amino acids. The trim removed 0 bases at V and 3 bases at J, leaving 2 bases unmatched. The CDR3 spells CASSLDASGSYEQYF. CDR3 bases: TGTGCCAGCAGCTTAGACGCTAGCGGGAGCTACGAGCAGTACTTC.

This clone came up once. The same CDR3 is also encoded by other DNA sequences in this sample. The chain is built from TRBV7-2 and TRBJ2-3; TRBD1 agrees at 9 bases. The CDR3 extends over 15 amino acids. CDR1 is SGHTA and CDR2 is FQGNSA in the germline V gene. The V segment lost 1 base and the J segment 2 bases; nucleotides outside the gene matches: 1. The CDR3 nucleotides read TGTGCCAGCAGCTTAGGGACAGGGGACACAGATACGCAGTATTTT. Its protein product is CASSLGTGDTDTQYF.

This chain connects TRBV7-9 to TRBJ1-1; TRBD1 matches at 10 bases. The CDR3 covers 15 residues. Germline-derived CDR1 and CDR2 are SEHNR and FQNEAQ (reference sequence). The V gene end was trimmed by 5 bases and the J gene end by 5 bases; junction bases not matched to a gene: 8. The CDR3 here is CASSPRGQGHTEAFF. In DNA form, the CDR3 reads TGTGCCAGCAGCCCTCGGGGACAGGGGCATACTGAAGCTTTCTTT.